This T cell receptor (beta chain) was recorded in a study of OX40 agonist ivuxolimab in advanced cancers. About the full investigation: Ivuxolimab was an agonistic, fully human IgG2 monoclonal antibody directed against OX40 (CD134), a costimulatory receptor. Prior anti-PD-1, anti-PD-L1 or anti-CTLA-4 therapy was permitted, and 40% of dose-escalation patients had received checkpoint inhibitors. Among the roughly 50 dose-escalation patients, around 20 had hepatocellular carcinoma, 15 melanoma, 9 renal cell carcinoma and 9 head and neck cancer. Peripheral TCRbeta sequencing was intended to test whether TCR sequence diversity was altered and clonal T-cell expansion was caused by ivuxolimab. Partial responses were achieved by three dose-escalation patients, of whom one had hepatocellular carcinoma and two had cutaneous melanoma. Intravenous ivuxolimab was administered to patients every 2 weeks at six dose levels: 0.01, 0.1, 0.3, 1.5, 3 and 10 mg/kg. In the dose-escalation cohort, 82.7% of patients were male, and the mean age was approximately 55 years, with a range of roughly 23 to 85. The monotherapy dose-escalation portion (N of about 57 patients) of the phase I ivuxolimab trial is reported in the paper. Summary of the overall study and its limitations: Low levels of normalized T-cell clonal expansion were also seen in some patients who did not respond. The antigen specificity of the clonally expanded peripheral T cells was not determined. At doses from 0.1 to 3.0 mg/kg, clonal expansion was seen in both CD4+ and CD8+ blood T cells between baseline and week 6. After ivuxolimab, expanded clones were on average more numerous among CD8+ T cells than among CD4+ T cells. In partial responders in the 0.1-3.0 mg/kg groups, normalized peripheral clonal expansion was found to be among the lowest, especially among CD8+ T cells.

Genomic DNA was extracted from sorted cells for sequencing of the TCRbeta CDR3 region. The immunoSEQ Assay was used for sequencing of TCRbeta CDR3 regions. This is the immuneACCESS table as TCRdb keeps it, with only in-frame sequences that have V and J called. A part of the clones is gone; compared with another copy, unresolved V genes explain less than half, and the rest is unexplained. For this sample the table gives more than 85,000 clones, of which about nine tenths were detected only once. The ten biggest clones cover about 0.31% of the sample. To note about this clone: What antigen it recognizes has not been identified. There are no base qualities to consult, and no much larger clone falls within one base.

The trial excluded patients who had a history of autoimmune disease or were on systemic immunosuppression. Peripheral blood for TCR sequencing was drawn from every dose cohort at baseline, at cycle 4 day 1 and at cycle 7 day 1. The samples were drawn from a first-in-human, open-label, multicenter phase I dose-escalation trial of ivuxolimab. The trial enrolled adults with locally advanced or metastatic head and neck squamous cell, hepatocellular, melanoma or renal cell carcinoma. Before TCR sequencing, CD4+ and CD8+ T cells were separately sorted from peripheral blood. From a lookup of the germline V gene, CDR1 and CDR2 are MNHEY and SVGAGI. From cysteine to phenylalanine, the CDR3 is 13 amino acids long. The retained sequence is limited to the CDR3, 39 bases, with the frame set at the first base. The V end loses 5 bases and the J end loses 3 bases, and a stretch of 10 bases separates them.

The receptor's source is an adult with an advanced solid tumor such as melanoma, head and neck, liver or kidney cancer. This specimen consisted of CD4+ or CD8+ T cells sorted from blood, obtained in a trial of the OX40 agonist ivuxolimab. The chain uses TRBV6-5 and TRBJ2-5, with TRBD1 perhaps the D gene, on 5 matching bases. The CDR3 amino acid sequence is: CASSTDREETQYF. The sequence in DNA is TGTGCCAGCAGTACCGACAGAGAAGAGACCCAGTACTTC.